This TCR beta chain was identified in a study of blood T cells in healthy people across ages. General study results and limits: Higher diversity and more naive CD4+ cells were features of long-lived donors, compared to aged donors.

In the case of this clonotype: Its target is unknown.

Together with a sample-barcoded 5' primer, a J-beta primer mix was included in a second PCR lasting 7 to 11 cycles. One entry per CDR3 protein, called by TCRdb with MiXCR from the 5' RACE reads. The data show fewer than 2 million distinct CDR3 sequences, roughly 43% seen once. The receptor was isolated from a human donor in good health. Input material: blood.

The CDR3 DNA is TGTGCCAGCGGCCGCGGGAGAGCCGACGAGCAGTACTTC. It is translated as CASGRGRADEQYF. V usage is TRBV12-3 or TRBV12-4 and J usage is TRBJ2-5; TRBD2 matches at 7 bases. The J call may be in error: the DNA end matches TRBJ2-7 better. This CDR3 has 13 amino acids.